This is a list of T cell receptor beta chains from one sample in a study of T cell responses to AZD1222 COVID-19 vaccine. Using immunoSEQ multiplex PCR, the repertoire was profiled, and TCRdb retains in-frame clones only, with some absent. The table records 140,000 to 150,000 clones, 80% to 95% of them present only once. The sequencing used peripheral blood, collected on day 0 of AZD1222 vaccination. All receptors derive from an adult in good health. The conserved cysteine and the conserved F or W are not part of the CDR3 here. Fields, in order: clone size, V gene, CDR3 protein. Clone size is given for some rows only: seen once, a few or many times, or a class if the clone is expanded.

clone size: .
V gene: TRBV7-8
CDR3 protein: ASSLGPSGSSYEQY

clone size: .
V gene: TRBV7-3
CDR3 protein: ASSQTSGDSYDNEQF

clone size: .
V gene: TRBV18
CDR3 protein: ASSPTIGQGNTGELF

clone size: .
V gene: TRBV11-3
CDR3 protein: ASSLDLPFTGLATGELF

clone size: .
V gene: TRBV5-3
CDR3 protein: ARSSDRVVHEQY

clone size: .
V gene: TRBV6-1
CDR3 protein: ASSEETVSYQPQH

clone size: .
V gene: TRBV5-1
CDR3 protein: ASSLVVGADTQY

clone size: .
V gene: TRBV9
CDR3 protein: ASSTSGLSYNEQF

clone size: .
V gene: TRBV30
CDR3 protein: AWSVLVAGGVDTQY

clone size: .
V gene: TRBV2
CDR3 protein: ASRPQGRGYT

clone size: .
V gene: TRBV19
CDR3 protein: ASRRQGSSYEQY

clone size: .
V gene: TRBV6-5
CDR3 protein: ATTGDRRGYT

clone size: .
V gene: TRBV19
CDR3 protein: ASSPSSSGFYEQY

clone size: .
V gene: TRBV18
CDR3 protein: ASSPLGGIDGYT

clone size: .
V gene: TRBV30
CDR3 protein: AWRTGGGNTIY

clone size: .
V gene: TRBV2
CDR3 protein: ASRVSGRTEAF

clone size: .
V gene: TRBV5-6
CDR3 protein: ASSLNMLQLGYT

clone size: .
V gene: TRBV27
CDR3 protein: ASSNSNQPQH

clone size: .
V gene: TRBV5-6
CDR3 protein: ASSSSPARGEKLF

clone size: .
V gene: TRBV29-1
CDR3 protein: SVGFPRGEQY

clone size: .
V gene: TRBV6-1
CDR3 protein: ASSESSGLGQY

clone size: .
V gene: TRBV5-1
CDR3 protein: ASSSLAYSYNEQF

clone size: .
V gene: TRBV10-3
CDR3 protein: AISDLYSNQPQH

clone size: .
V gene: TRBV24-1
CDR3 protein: ATSLGREQF

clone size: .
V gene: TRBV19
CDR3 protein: ASSLPGLAGEGQY

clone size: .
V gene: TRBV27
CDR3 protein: ASRTRGGLSGNTIY

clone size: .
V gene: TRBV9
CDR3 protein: ASSEGAGWQPQH

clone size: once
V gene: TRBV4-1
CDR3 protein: ASSGRQGAYNEQF

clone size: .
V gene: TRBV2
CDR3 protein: ASSDRSNTEAF

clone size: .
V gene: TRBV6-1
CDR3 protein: ASSEIRGGGTEAF

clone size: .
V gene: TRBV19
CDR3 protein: ATKTQGWSEAF

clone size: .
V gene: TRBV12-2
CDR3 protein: ASRFGFNEQF

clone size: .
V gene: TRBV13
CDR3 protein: ASSHVNAELAGVTDTQY

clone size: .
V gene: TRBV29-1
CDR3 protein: SVEDGAYEQY

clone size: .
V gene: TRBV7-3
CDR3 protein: ASSFRGETEAF

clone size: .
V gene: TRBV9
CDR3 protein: ASSVEGTRSYNEQF

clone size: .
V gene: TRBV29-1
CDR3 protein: SVDPQGIFNGYT

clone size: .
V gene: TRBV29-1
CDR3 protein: SAKGQRNTEAF

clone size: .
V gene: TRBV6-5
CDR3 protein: ASSLYGYT

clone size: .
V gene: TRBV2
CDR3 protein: ASSEGSTEAF

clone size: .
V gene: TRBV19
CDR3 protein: ASSQDVRGRRRHQPQH

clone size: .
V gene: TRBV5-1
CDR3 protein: ASSLALASGETQY

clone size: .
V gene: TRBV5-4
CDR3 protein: ASSVGRATEAF

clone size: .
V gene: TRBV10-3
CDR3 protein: AISETDPTGGKSNQPQH

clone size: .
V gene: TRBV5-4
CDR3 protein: ASSTVSTSTDTQY

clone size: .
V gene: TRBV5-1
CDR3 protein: ASSLAGEPSTEAF

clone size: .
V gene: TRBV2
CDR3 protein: ASRNLAGGPLREQF

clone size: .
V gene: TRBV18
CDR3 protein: ASSPLRTGGGNQPQH

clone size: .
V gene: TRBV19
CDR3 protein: ASSSRDLPYEQY

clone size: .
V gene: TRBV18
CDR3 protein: ASSPPPRIEAF